The 21 T cell receptor beta chains below were found in one sample sequenced in a study of blood T cell repertoires in COVID-19. Only in-frame clones appear in the TCRdb table, and some are missing; sequencing was by immunoSEQ multiplex PCR. The data hold about half a million clones, with around 85% observed a single time. Sequencing was performed on PBMCs or T cells enriched from blood (not recorded which). These receptors were taken from a woman aged 55-75 years who had recovered from COVID-19.

CDR3 residues: CASSRAGGTSGGLNTGELFF. The DNA for the CDR3 is TGTGCCAGCAGCCGCGCCGGAGGGACTAGCGGGGGACTGAACACCGGGGAGCTGTTTTTT. V and J are TRBV11-3 and TRBJ2-2; 14 bases agree with TRBD2. Germline trimming cut 5 bases from V and 1 base from J; bases unmatched to any gene: 12. The CDR3 is 20 amino acids. Germline CDR1 and CDR2: SGHNT and YENEEA.

The genes are TRBV20-1 and TRBJ2-1; TRBD2 matches at 9 bases. V was clipped by 3 bases and J by 7 bases; unmatched bases: 10. Germline V CDR1 and CDR2: DFQATT, SNEGSKA (reference sequence). The CDR3 covers 15 residues. CDR3 region: CSASYAGGLRNEQFF. Here the CDR3 DNA reads TGCAGTGCTAGTTACGCGGGGGGGCTTAGGAATGAGCAGTTCTTC.

This chain links TRBV14 with TRBJ2-2; D uncertain. Germline V CDR1 and CDR2: SGHDN, FVKESK. This CDR3 spans 14 amino acids. The V and J ends lost 0 bases and 0 bases respectively, with 2 bases between them. The CDR3 here is CASSQDANTGELFF. For the CDR3, the DNA is TGTGCCAGCAGCCAAGACGCGAACACCGGGGAGCTGTTTTTT.

The CDR3 loop is CSVGPVGGSYEQYF. The CDR3 DNA is TGCAGCGTGGGGCCGGTGGGGGGGTCCTACGAGCAGTACTTC. This chain links TRBV29-1 with TRBJ2-7; 7 nucleotides match TRBD2. Germline V gene sequence: CDR1 SQVTM, CDR2 ANQGSEA. The CDR3 is 14 residues long. Unmatched junction bases numbered 9, after V lost 6 bases and J lost 1 base.

Remarks on this clone: Other DNA sequences in the sample encode the same CDR3. The chain has TRBV5-1 and TRBJ2-5, with a possible D match to TRBD1 (6 bases). This CDR3 region has 14 residues. Looked up from germline, CDR1 is SGHRS and CDR2 is YFSETQ. The V end was cut by 0 bases, the J end by 5 bases, with 11 bases between. The DNA of the CDR3 is TGCGCCAGCAGCTTGGCCGGTCAGGGGGAGACCCAGTACTTC. Encoded protein: CASSLAGQGETQYF.

In its sample, this clone was seen once. The gene calls are TRBV6-5 and TRBJ1-2, with D uncertain. The ends were cut back, 5 bases at V and 4 bases at J, with 11 bases in the middle. The germline CDR1 and CDR2 sequences are MNHEY and SVGAGI. The CDR3 loop spans 13 amino acids. The CDR3 DNA follows: TGTGCCAGCAGTCAGATCCCCATCTATGGCTACACCTTC. Translation gives CASSQIPIYGYTF.

V and J are TRBV5-1 and TRBJ2-1; TRBD1 agrees at 8 bases. There are 15 residues in the CDR3. Germline assignment: CDR1 SGHRS and CDR2 YFSETQ. The V segment lost 4 bases and the J segment 7 bases; nucleotides outside the gene matches: 10. The CDR3 DNA sequence: TGCGCCAGCAGCGTAGCAGGGGGCGGATTGAATGAGCAGTTCTTC. Translation gives CASSVAGGGLNEQFF.

This chain links TRBV7-8 with TRBJ2-6, with a weak D call TRBD1 (6 bases). Germline-derived CDR1 and CDR2 are SGHVS and FQNEAQ. This CDR3 has 18 residues. With 1 base removed from V and 0 bases from J, the gap between germline ends came to 13 bases. The CDR3 DNA follows: TGTGCCAGCAGCTTAGTCCGGGACATCGGCTCTGGGGCCAACGTCCTGACTTTC. It is translated as CASSLVRDIGSGANVLTF.

This chain links TRBV27 with TRBJ1-4, with a tentative D call TRBD1 (5 bases). The germline gives CDR1 MNHEY, CDR2 SMNVEV (reference sequence). V lost 7 bases and J 8 bases, leaving 20 bases between the germline ends. This CDR3 region has 15 residues. Here the CDR3 DNA reads TGTGCCAGCAAACCGTGGGGCGGTTTAGACGAAAAACTGTTTTTT. It codes for CASKPWGGLDEKLFF.

This chain uses TRBV19 with TRBJ1-5; D is unresolved. The germline gives CDR1 LNHDA, CDR2 SQIVND (reference sequence). The V end was cut by 5 bases, the J end by 5 bases, with 16 bases between. CDR3 length: 15 amino acids. The CDR3 here is CASSLSGVVHQPQHF. The DNA for the CDR3 is TGTGCCAGTAGTTTATCCGGGGTCGTCCATCAGCCCCAGCATTTT. Filled out from reference TRBV19 and TRBJ1-5, the complete variable domain reads DGGITQSPKYLFRKEGQNVTLSCEQNLNHDAMYWYRQDPGQGLRLIYYSQIVNDFQKGDIAEGYSVSREKKESFPLTVTSAQKNPTAFYLCASSLSGVVHQPQHFGDGTRLSIL.

The rearrangement uses TRBV12-5 and TRBJ1-4; possibly TRBD1 for D (5 bases). V was trimmed by 6 bases and J by 6 bases, leaving 8 bases between them. CDR3 length: 12 amino acids. Germline V gene sequence: CDR1 LGHNT, CDR2 FRNRAP. CDR3 in amino acids: CASGLGDEKLFF. The CDR3 coding sequence is TGTGCTAGTGGCTTAGGGGATGAAAAACTGTTTTTT.

This clone was picked up one time. The chain recombines TRBV15 with TRBJ1-2; 7 nucleotides match TRBD1. The CDR3 has 14 residues. The V and J ends lost 1 base and 2 bases, in that order; junction bases with no gene match: 1. CDR1 is LNHNV and CDR2 is YYDKDF in the germline V gene (reference sequence). The CDR3 DNA reads TGTGCCACCAGCAGAGGACAGGGAAACTATGGCTACACCTTC. Protein product: CATSRGQGNYGYTF.

As to this clone: The sample holds other DNA sequences that translate to the same CDR3. This chain's CDR3 is CASSPGGSYEQYF. DNA of the CDR3: TGCGCCAGCAGCCCCGGGGGGAGCTACGAGCAGTACTTC. The chain uses TRBV5-1 and TRBJ2-7; TRBD2 aligns across 7 bases. CDR1 and CDR2 from the germline V gene are SGHRS and YFSETQ. CDR3 length: 13 amino acids. V shed 4 bases and J 3 bases; nucleotides not matched to a gene: 4.

The CDR3 coding sequence is TGTGCCAGCAGCTCCCCAGGCTCAGAAGCTTTCTTT. The encoded protein is CASSSPGSEAFF. V gene TRBV5-5 combines with J gene TRBJ1-1; no clear D. This CDR3 contains 12 residues. The V gene lost 3 bases and the J gene lost 8 bases, with 11 bases spanning the gap. CDR1 and CDR2 (germline): SGHKS, YYEKEE (reference sequence). Complete variable domain (other parts from reference TRBV5-5 and TRBJ1-1): DAGVTQSPTHLIKTRGQQVTLRCSPISGHKSVSWYQQVLGQGPQFIFQYYEKEERGRGNFPDRFSARQFPNYSSELNVNALLLGDSALYLCASSSPGSEAFFGQGTRLTVV.

The rearrangement uses TRBV3-1 (or the pseudogene TRBV3-2) and TRBJ1-4; tentative D call: TRBD1 (6 bases). CDR1 LGHDT and CDR2 YNNKEL come from the germline V gene (reference sequence). The CDR3 contains 15 residues. The germline V and J ends were trimmed by 4 bases and 0 bases, with 9 bases remaining between them. CDR3 region: CASSRQVATNEKLFF. The CDR3 nucleotides read TGTGCCAGCAGCCGACAGGTCGCAACTAATGAAAAACTGTTTTTT.

The chain links TRBV5-1 to TRBJ2-2; no firm D call. The V end lost 3 bases, the J end lost 0 bases, and 12 bases lay between the germline ends. Looked up from germline, CDR1 is SGHRS and CDR2 is YFSETQ. The CDR3 runs to 16 residues. In DNA form, the CDR3 reads TGCGCCAGCAGCTCCTGGCAGGTCGCGAACACCGGGGAGCTGTTTTTT. It is translated as CASSSWQVANTGELFF.

The table lists this clone with a count of one. Other DNA sequences from this sample encode an identical CDR3 as well. The V and J genes are TRBV5-1 and TRBJ1-3; 7 bases are shared with TRBD1. Per the germline V gene, CDR1 is SGHRS and CDR2 is YFSETQ. The ends lost 0 bases at V and 0 bases at J; junction bases unmatched: 3. This CDR3 region has 16 residues. The CDR3 loop reads CASSLAGTVSGNTIYF. CDR3 DNA sequence: TGCGCCAGCAGCTTGGCCGGGACAGTCTCTGGAAACACCATATATTTT.

This chain connects TRBV9 to TRBJ2-1, with a possible D match to TRBD1 (5 bases). The CDR3 length is 18 residues. Trimming took off 3 bases at V and 1 base at J, with 20 bases between the two ends. Germline-derived CDR1 and CDR2 are SGDLS and YYNGEE. CDR3 loop: CASSASRESGQSYNEQFF. The CDR3 DNA is TGTGCCAGCAGCGCCAGTCGAGAGTCTGGACAATCCTACAATGAGCAGTTCTTC.

The chain joins TRBV6-5 to TRBJ1-1, with D hard to call. Germline-derived CDR1 and CDR2 are MNHEY and SVGAGI. Trimming took off 6 bases at V and 5 bases at J, with 16 bases between the two ends. This CDR3 has 14 amino acids. In DNA form, the CDR3 reads TGTGCCAGCAGACTCTTCATTGGTTGGACTGAAGCTTTCTTT. Translating it yields CASRLFIGWTEAFF.

The CDR3: CAIARDSNEKLFF. The CDR3 region has the DNA TGTGCCATAGCCCGGGATTCTAATGAAAAACTGTTTTTT. V usage is TRBV6-5 and J usage is TRBJ1-4; D not resolved. The germline CDR1 and CDR2 sequences are MNHEY and SVGAGI. The CDR3 length is 13 residues. The ends were cut back, 10 bases at V and 3 bases at J, with 12 bases in the middle.

CDR3 sequence reads: CASSRGQGIREQFF. DNA for the CDR3: TGTGCCAGCAGCCGGGGACAGGGAATACGTGAGCAGTTCTTC. The chain has TRBV3-1 (or the pseudogene TRBV3-2) and TRBJ2-1, with TRBD1 identical over 9 bases. From germline, CDR1 is LGHDT and CDR2 YNNKEL (reference sequence). This CDR3 comprises 14 residues. V lost 4 bases and J lost 9; bases outside the gene matches: 7.